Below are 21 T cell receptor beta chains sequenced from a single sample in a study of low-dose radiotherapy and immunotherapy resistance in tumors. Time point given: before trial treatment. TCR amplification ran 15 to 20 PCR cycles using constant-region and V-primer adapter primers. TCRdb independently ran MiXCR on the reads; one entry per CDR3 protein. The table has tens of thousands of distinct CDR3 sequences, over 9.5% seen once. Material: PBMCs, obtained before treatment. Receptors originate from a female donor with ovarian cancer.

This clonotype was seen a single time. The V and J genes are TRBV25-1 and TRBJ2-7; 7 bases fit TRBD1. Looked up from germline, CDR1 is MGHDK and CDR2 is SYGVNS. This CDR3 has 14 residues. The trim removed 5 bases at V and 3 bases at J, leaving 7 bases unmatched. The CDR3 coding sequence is TGTGCCAGCAGTAGGGCAGGGGGTCACTACGAGCAGTACTTC. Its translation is CASSRAGGHYEQYF.

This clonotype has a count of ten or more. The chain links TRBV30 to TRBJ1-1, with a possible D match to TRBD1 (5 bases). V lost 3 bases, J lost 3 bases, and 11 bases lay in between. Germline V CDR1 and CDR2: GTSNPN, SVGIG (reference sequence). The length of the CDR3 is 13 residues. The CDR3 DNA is TGTGCCTGGAGGGCACGGGGGTACACTGAAGCTTTCTTT. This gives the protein CAWRARGYTEAFF.

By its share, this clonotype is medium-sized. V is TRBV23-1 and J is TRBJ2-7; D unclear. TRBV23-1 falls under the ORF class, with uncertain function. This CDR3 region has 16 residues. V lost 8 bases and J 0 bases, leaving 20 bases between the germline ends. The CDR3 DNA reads TGCGCCAGCCTACTTCCCGGGCCCGAAGACTCCTACGAGCAGTACTTC. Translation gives CASLLPGPEDSYEQYF.

The CDR3 spells CASSPGQTPTDTQYF. DNA for the CDR3: TGTGCCAGCAGTCCAGGACAGACCCCCACAGATACGCAGTATTTT. This chain connects TRBV6-6 to TRBJ2-3, with D perhaps matching TRBD1 (6 bases). There are 15 residues in the CDR3. Germline V gene data show CDR1 as MNHNY and CDR2 as SVGAGI (reference sequence). V dropped 5 bases and J dropped 2 bases, with 14 bases sitting between them.

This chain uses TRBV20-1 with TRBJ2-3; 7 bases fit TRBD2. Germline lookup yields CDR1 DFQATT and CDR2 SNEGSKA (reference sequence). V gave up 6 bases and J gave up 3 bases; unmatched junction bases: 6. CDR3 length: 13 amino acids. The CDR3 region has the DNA TGCAGTGCCGGGGGGAGGCCGACAGATACGCAGTATTTT. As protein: CSAGGRPTDTQYF.

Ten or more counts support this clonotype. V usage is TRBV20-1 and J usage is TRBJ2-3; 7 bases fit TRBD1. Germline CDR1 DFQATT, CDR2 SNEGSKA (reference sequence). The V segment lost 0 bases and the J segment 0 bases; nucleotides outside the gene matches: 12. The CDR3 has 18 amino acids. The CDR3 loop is CSARDRGQDQTSTDTQYF. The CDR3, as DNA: TGCAGTGCTAGAGATCGAGGACAGGACCAGACTAGCACAGATACGCAGTATTTT.

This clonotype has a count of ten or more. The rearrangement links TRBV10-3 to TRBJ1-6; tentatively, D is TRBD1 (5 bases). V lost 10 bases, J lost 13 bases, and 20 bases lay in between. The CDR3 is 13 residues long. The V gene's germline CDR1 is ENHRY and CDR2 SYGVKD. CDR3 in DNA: TGTGCCACGCAGGGTGCAGAGGACTTGCCCCTCCACTTT. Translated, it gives CATQGAEDLPLHF.

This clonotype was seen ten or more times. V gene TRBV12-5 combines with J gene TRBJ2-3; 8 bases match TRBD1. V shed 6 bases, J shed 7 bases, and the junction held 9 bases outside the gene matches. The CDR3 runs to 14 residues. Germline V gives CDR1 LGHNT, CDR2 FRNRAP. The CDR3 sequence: CASGATGELNTQYF. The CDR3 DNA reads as TGTGCTAGTGGGGCGACAGGGGAACTTAATACGCAGTATTTT. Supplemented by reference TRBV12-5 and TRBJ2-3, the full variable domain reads DARVTQTPRHKVTEMGQEVTMRCQPILGHNTVFWYRQTMMQGLELLAYFRNRAPLDDSGMPKDRFSAEMPDATLATLKIQPSEPRDSAVYFCASGATGELNTQYFGPGTRLTVL.

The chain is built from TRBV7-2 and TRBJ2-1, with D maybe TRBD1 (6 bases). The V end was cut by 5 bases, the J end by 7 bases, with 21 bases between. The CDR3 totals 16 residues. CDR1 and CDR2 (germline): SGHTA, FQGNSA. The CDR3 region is CASSLRGHSRENEQFF. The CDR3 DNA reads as TGTGCCAGCAGCCTACGGGGACACTCTAGGGAAAATGAGCAGTTCTTC.

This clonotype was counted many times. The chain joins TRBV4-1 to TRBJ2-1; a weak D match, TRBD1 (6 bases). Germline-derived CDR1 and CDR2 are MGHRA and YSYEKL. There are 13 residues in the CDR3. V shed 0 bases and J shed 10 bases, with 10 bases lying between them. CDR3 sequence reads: CASSQEDSWEQFF. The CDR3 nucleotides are TGCGCCAGCAGCCAAGAGGACAGTTGGGAGCAGTTCTTC.

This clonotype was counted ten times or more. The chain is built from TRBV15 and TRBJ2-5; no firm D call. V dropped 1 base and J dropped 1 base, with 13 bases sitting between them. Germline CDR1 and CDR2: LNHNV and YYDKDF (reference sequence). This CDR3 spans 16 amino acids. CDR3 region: CATSRAGVTLQETQYF. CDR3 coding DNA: TGTGCCACCAGCAGAGCCGGAGTCACCCTCCAAGAGACCCAGTACTTC.

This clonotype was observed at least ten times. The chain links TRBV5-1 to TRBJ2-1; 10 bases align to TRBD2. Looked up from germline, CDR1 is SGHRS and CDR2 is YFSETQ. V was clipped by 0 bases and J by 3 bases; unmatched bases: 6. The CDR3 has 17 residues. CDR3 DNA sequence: TGCGCCAGCAGCTTGGGGCCCCTAGCGGGGGTCTACAATGAGCAGTTCTTC. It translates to CASSLGPLAGVYNEQFF.

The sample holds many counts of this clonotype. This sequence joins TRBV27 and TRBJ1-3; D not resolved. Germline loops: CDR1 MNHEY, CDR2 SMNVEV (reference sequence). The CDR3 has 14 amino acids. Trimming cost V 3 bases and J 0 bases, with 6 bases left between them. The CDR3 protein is CASSFLNSGNTIYF. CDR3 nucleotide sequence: TGTGCCAGCAGTTTCCTTAACTCTGGAAACACCATATATTTT.

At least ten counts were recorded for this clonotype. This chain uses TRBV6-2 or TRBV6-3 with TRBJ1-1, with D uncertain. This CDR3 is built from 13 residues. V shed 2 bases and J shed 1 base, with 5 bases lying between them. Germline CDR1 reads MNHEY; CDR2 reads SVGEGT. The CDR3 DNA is TGTGCCAGCAGTTACGGCGGGAACACTGAAGCTTTCTTT. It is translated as CASSYGGNTEAFF.

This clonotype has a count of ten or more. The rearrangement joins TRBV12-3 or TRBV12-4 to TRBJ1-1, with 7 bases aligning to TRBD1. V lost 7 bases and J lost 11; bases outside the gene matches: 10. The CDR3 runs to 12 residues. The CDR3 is CASTPRGSGAFF. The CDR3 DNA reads TGTGCCAGCACTCCCAGGGGGTCTGGGGCTTTCTTT.

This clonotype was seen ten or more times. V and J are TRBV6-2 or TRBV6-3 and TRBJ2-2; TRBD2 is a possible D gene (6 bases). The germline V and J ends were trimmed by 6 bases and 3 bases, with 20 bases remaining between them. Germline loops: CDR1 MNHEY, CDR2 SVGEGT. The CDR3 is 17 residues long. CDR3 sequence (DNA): TGTGCCAGCAGACTCTTCATCGGGGGAGCTGACACCGGGGAGCTGTTTTTT. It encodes CASRLFIGGADTGELFF.

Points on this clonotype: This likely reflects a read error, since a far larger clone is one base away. The CDR3 coding sequence is TGTGCCAGCTCACCCCCCGGCCAGCCCCTTTACGAGCAGTTCTTC. Translation gives CASSPPGQPLYEQFF. The rearrangement links TRBV18 to TRBJ2-1, with D hard to call. V was clipped by 3 bases and J by 10 bases, with 19 bases between them. Germline lookup yields CDR1 KGHSH and CDR2 LQKENI. The CDR3 totals 15 residues.

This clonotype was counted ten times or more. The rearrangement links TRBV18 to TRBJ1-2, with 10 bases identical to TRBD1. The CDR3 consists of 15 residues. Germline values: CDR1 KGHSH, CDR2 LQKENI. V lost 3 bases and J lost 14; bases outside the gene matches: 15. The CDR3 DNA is TGTGCCAGCTCACCCACCGGGACAGGGGCCTTCTCGGGTACCTTC. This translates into CASSPTGTGAFSGTF.

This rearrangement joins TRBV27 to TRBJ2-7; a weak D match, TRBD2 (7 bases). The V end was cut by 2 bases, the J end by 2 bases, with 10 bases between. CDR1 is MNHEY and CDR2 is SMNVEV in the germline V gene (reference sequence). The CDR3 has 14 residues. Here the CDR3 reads CASSLRGGPYEQYF. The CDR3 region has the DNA TGTGCCAGCAGTTTAAGGGGGGGACCCTACGAGCAGTACTTC.

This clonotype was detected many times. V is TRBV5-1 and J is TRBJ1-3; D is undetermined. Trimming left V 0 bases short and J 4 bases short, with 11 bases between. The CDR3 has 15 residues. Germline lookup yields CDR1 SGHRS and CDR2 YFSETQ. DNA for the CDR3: TGCGCCAGCAGCTTGGAAGGTCGTGAGGGAAACACCATATATTTT. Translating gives CASSLEGREGNTIYF.

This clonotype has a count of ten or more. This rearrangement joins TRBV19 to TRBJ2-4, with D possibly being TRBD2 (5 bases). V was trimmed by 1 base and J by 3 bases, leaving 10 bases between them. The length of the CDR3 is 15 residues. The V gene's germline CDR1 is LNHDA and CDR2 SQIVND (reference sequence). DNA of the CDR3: TGTGCCAGTAGTATAGCCTCTGCGGGCAAAAACATTCAGTACTTC. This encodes CASSIASAGKNIQYF.